The rows below give T cell receptor beta chains drawn from one sample of a study of metastatic and nonmetastatic thyroid tumors. From the PCR reads, TCRdb re-called clones with MiXCR. Of 27,000 or so clones listed, 15% were seen once; the top ten hold more than 15%. Material for sequencing was blood. These TCRs come from a male donor with papillary thyroid cancer or a benign thyroid nodule (not recorded which). Some clones in this sample may be carry-over from other donors' samples. The CDR3 runs from the conserved cysteine through the conserved F or W. The D gene is left open where the match is weak. Not all rows give a size; the values are once, few, many and, for expanded clones, a class.

d_call j_call v_call clone_size cdr3_nt cdr3_aa
NA TRBJ2-2 TRBV5-4 NA TGTGCCAGCAGCTTCTCGGGACACACCGGGGAGCTGTTTTTT CASSFSGHTGELFF
NA TRBJ2-1 TRBV24-1 many TGTGCCTCGTCCGGGACGGAATACAATGAGCAGTTCTTC CASSGTEYNEQFF
NA TRBJ2-5 TRBV7-7 many TGTGCTAGCAGCTTAGGCTTGAGTGAGACCCAGTACTTC CASSLGLSETQYF
NA TRBJ1-4 TRBV5-6 many TGTGCCAGCAGCTTGCCCCAGGACCCCCCAACTAATGAAAAACTGTTTTTT CASSLPQDPPTNEKLFF
TRBD1 TRBJ1-6 TRBV25-1 many TGTGCCAGCAGTGAGTCAGGGACAGGGGACTATTCACCCCTCCACTTT CASSESGTGDYSPLHF
TRBD1 TRBJ2-3 TRBV4-1 many TGCGCCAGCAGCCAAGATGGGGTACGGGACAGGGGCCCAGATACGCAGTATTTT CASSQDGVRDRGPDTQYF
TRBD1 TRBJ2-6 TRBV6-1 NA TGTGCCAGCATTGAAGGGACAGGTTGGTCCAACGTCCTGACTTTC CASIEGTGWSNVLTF
TRBD2 TRBJ2-4 TRBV4-1 many TGCGCCAGCAGCCTACTACCATCGAGCGGGGGGGCCTGGAGCATTCAGTACTTC CASSLLPSSGGAWSIQYF
TRBD2 TRBJ2-2 TRBV19 many TGTGCCACCGCCCGAGGGGCGGGAGCCGGGGAGCTGTTTTTT CATARGAGAGELFF
NA TRBJ2-5 TRBV7-6 many TGTGCCAGCAGCTCGATGGGAGAGACCCAGTACTTC CASSSMGETQYF
TRBD2 TRBJ2-1 TRBV20-1 many TGCAGTGTAGCGGGTACCTACAATGAGCAGTTCTTC CSVAGTYNEQFF
TRBD1 TRBJ2-3 TRBV7-9 many TGTGCCAGCAGCTTAGTGTGGGGGACAGACTTCACAGATACGCAGTATTTT CASSLVWGTDFTDTQYF
TRBD1 TRBJ1-5 TRBV12-3/TRBV12-4 NA TGTGCCAGCAGTCCGGGGACAGGGGACCAGCCCCAGCATTTT CASSPGTGDQPQHF
TRBD1 TRBJ1-1 TRBV15 few TGTGCCACCAGCAAATGGGACAGGGAGCCTTTCTTT CATSKWDREPFF
NA TRBJ1-5 TRBV20-1 once TGCAGTGCTAGGCGATATAGCAATCAGCCCCAGCATTTT CSARRYSNQPQHF
TRBD1 TRBJ2-2 TRBV7-9 NA TGTGCCAGCAGCCTAGGACAGGGGGACACCGGGGAGCTGTTTTTT CASSLGQGDTGELFF
NA TRBJ1-2 TRBV20-1 many TGCAGTGCTAGCTTACAGTATGTAGGCTACACCTTC CSASLQYVGYTF
NA TRBJ1-6 TRBV27 many TGTGCCAGCAGTTTATCGGGGGCGCAAAATTCACCCCTCCACTTT CASSLSGAQNSPLHF
TRBD2 TRBJ2-3 TRBV9 many TGTGCCAGCAGCCCCTCCGGGGGGGCAGATACGCAGTATTTT CASSPSGGADTQYF
NA TRBJ2-7 TRBV5-1 NA TGCGCCAGCAGGACAGGTACCCACGAGCAGTACTTC CASRTGTHEQYF
TRBD2 TRBJ2-3 TRBV6-1 few TGTGCCAGCATTGGGACTAGCGGGAGGTCAGATACGCAGTATTTT CASIGTSGRSDTQYF
NA TRBJ2-7 TRBV28 NA TGTGCCAGCAATTACCTACAGGAGAGGGGCTCCTACGAGCAGTACTTC CASNYLQERGSYEQYF
TRBD1 TRBJ2-2 TRBV6-1 many TGTGCCAGCAGTCCAAGCTCCGGGACAGGGGGAAACGGGGAGCTGTTTTTT CASSPSSGTGGNGELFF
TRBD2 TRBJ2-2 TRBV9 many TGTGCCAGCAGCGCCGACGGGACTAGCTGGAACACCGGGGAGCTGTTTTTT CASSADGTSWNTGELFF
NA TRBJ2-7 TRBV6-6 NA TGTGCCAGCAGTTACTCGATCATCGTCGCCTACGAGCAGTACTTC CASSYSIIVAYEQYF
TRBD2 TRBJ2-5 TRBV19 many TGTGCCAGTAGTGGGCGGGGGGGCGGAGAGACCCAGTACTTC CASSGRGGGETQYF
NA TRBJ1-2 TRBV20-1 medium-sized TGCAGTGCTAGAGTTCCGGGGACCTACTATGGCTACACCTTC CSARVPGTYYGYTF
TRBD1 TRBJ1-2 TRBV4-1 NA TGCGCCAGCAGCCAAAGAAAGAGTAGGGACAGGCCTGGCTACACCTTC CASSQRKSRDRPGYTF
NA TRBJ1-2 TRBV9 many TGTGCCAGCAGCGCGACGGTAAACTATGGCTACACCTTC CASSATVNYGYTF
NA TRBJ1-5 TRBV20-1 few TGCAGTGCTACTATACCGGGACTCGGTAGCAATCAGCCCCAGCATTTT CSATIPGLGSNQPQHF
NA TRBJ2-3 TRBV19 many TGTGCCAGTACCGGGCTCACAGATACGCAGTATTTT CASTGLTDTQYF
TRBD2 TRBJ2-1 TRBV18 many TGTGCCAGCTCACCTTCGACCGGGACTAGCGGGGGCGATGAGCAGTTCTTC CASSPSTGTSGGDEQFF
TRBD2 TRBJ2-5 TRBV11-3 many TGTGCCAGCAGCCCAAGGCGGGGGGGAGAGACCCAGTACTTC CASSPRRGGETQYF
NA TRBJ1-2 TRBV27 NA TGTGCCAGCAGCCCGAGGGACTATGGCTACACCTTC CASSPRDYGYTF
NA TRBJ2-2 TRBV10-1 many TGCGCCAGCAGTGAGAGACGGGCGAACACCGGGGAGCTGTTTTTT CASSERRANTGELFF
TRBD1 TRBJ1-6 TRBV6-1 many TGTGCCAGCAGACCCCCCGGGACAGCCACTTCACCCCTCCACTTT CASRPPGTATSPLHF
NA TRBJ1-1 TRBV7-9 many TGTGCCAGCAGACAACCCGGCGGGGGGCCGAACACTGAAGCTTTCTTT CASRQPGGGPNTEAFF
TRBD2 TRBJ2-1 TRBV25-1 few TGTGCCAGCAGTGCGACGGGAGGGCCTTATAGTAAGCAGTTCTTC CASSATGGPYSKQFF
NA TRBJ2-3 TRBV7-3 many TGTGCCAGCGGCAGGGGATCCACAGATACGCAGTATTTT CASGRGSTDTQYF